This T cell receptor (beta chain) was sequenced during a study of cytomegalovirus exposure and HLA in healthy donors (dated by TCRdb to about 2017). A note on the overall study: An earlier analysis of 587 of the donors reported 276 Gb of sequence data and roughly 100 million unique TCR beta sequences from roughly 180 million T cells. An early release that covered 500 to 800 HLA-typed donors contained about 300 gigabases of sequencing data and 80 million or so unique TCR sequences. About 5 DR-DQ haplotypes were handled as single units for association and clustering, since linkage in the cohort was strong. Among the approximately 400 genotyped donors, about 83% belonged to the genetic ancestry cluster associated with self-reported Caucasian donors. HLA typing covered class I and class II loci at four-digit resolution. In addition to the first cohort of 666 subjects, a separate validation cohort of about 120 different subjects was used. Rather than using new phenotypic data, the later analysis identified candidate immune exposures from TCR beta sequences and from how often those sequences occurred across donors. The study aimed to test whether signatures of past pathogen exposure could be identified by cataloging public T cell receptors. Every repertoire in the discovery cohort had been generated on one and the same sequencing platform. Among a few hundred genotyped donors of the cohort, an average of around 240,000 unique TCR beta nucleotide sequences were sequenced per donor, around 20% of them non-productive. The number of typed donors differed by locus: about 629-640 for A, B, C, DRB1 and DQB1; about 520 for DQA1; 606 for DPA1; and roughly 490 for DPB1. A later genetic analysis took genome-wide SNP genotypes for about 65% of the 666 donors and used that subset as a discovery cohort. An earlier analysis of some 500 of the donors used high-throughput TCR beta sequencing to judge whether each TCR beta V gene segment behaved as functional or pseudogenic. Donor age, sex, ethnicity and CMV serostatus were compiled together with the repertoire data. To predict cytomegalovirus infection status, the study brought together high-throughput TCR immunosequencing, statistical association of individual TCRs with disease status, and machine learning. Using immunosequencing, the study profiled T cell repertoires from fewer than 850 subjects and related those repertoires to cytomegalovirus serostatus. To study patterns of TCR occurrence, a later analysis re-analyzed previously published TCR beta repertoires from 650 to 750 donors and added high-resolution HLA genotyping.

The cohort was made up of roughly 670 healthy bone marrow donors. Cohort members were all nominally healthy when sampled, although unrecorded immune exposures were likely present. The donor was CMV seropositive and belonged to the group of 250 to 300 seropositive cohort members. A peripheral blood sample was collected from each donor, and TCR beta sequencing was performed on peripheral blood mononuclear cells. Genomic DNA extraction from the blood cell samples was performed with the Qiagen DNeasy Blood Extraction Kit. As for this clone: This receptor's antigen is unknown. No base-level quality is on record; no much larger clone is a single base apart.

The protocol used for the library was the immunoSEQ multiplex PCR assay. A mixture of 60 forward primers for TCR Vbeta segments and 13 reverse primers for TCR Jbeta segments was used in the multiplex PCR. A multiplex PCR assay on genomic DNA amplified the CDR3 region of rearranged TCR beta genes. On the Illumina HiSeq System, the amplified TCR beta libraries were sequenced as 87-base-pair reads. Processing in the source paper ran as follows. Across the 600 to 700 repertoires, a later analysis counted tens of millions of unique TCR beta chains, approximately 10 million of which were shared by at least two donors. Raw reads were error-corrected and collapsed into unique sequences by a nearest-neighbor algorithm in which closely related sequences were merged to remove PCR and sequencing errors. CDR3 sequences were aligned to IMGT reference sequences to assign V, D and J gene segments. For a sequence to be retained, a match of at least six nucleotides was required to both a V gene segment and a J gene segment. Rearrangements were classified as productive when the CDR3 lacked stop codons and remained in frame with V and J, and all other rearrangements were classified as non-productive. CDR3 was defined according to IMGT convention as the region running from the second conserved V-encoded cysteine to the conserved J-encoded phenylalanine. Sequences without an unambiguous match to a single V gene segment were excluded from the earlier analysis of 500 to 700 of the donors. In an earlier analysis of roughly 500 of the donors, V segments were called functional above 56.7% productive rearrangements and were called segregating when the between-donor standard deviation exceeded 5%. A statistical classification framework was built for diagnosing cytomegalovirus status from the catalog of TCR beta chain sequences. In a later analysis, V and J genes were assigned by comparing TCR nucleotide sequences against IMGT/GENE-DB human TR gene sequences. A later analysis assigned CDR3 sequences and most-parsimonious VDJ recombination scenarios with the TCRdist pipeline. A later analysis defined each TCR beta chain by its CDR3 amino acid sequence plus V-gene family, and excluded reads lacking a unique V-gene family. In a later analysis, 500 to 650 highly shared, low-generation-probability nucleotide sequences were removed to address suspected cross-contamination and a sequencing artifact. In a later analysis, a clonal expansion index for each public chain was calculated from normalized within-repertoire ranks of inferred template counts. A later analysis computed generation probabilities with a VDJ recombination model fitted to out-of-frame rearrangements, and checked the results against IGoR. In a later analysis, TCR-TCR, TCR-HLA and TCR-CMV co-occurrence was scored with hypergeometric tests, and a repertoire-size bias correction was applied to TCR pairs. A later analysis estimated false discovery rates by permuting HLA or CMV assignments 20 times. A later analysis grouped co-occurring TCRs with DBSCAN, adding TCRdist sequence similarity when clustering within HLA-allele-positive subsets. Co-occurrence clustering excluded repertoires with fewer than 30,000 or more than 120,000 public chains, plus five with anomalous nucleotide sharing. Not all clones reach the TCRdb copy of this immuneACCESS table, which keeps in-frame sequences only. Checked studies attribute under half of the gap to unresolved V genes and leave the rest unexplained. D and trimming were read from the DNA, whereas the V and J calls and clone size are those reported in that table. Here the sample has roughly 150,000 clones; approximately 80% occur a single time. About an eighth of the sample rests with the top ten.

Overall study outcomes, separate from this receptor: The classifier was reported to diagnose cytomegalovirus status with high specificity and sensitivity in both the original and validation cohorts. Linkage disequilibrium might explain the correlated functional status among segregating V segments, but an unknown experimental factor could not be ruled out. The only immune exposure information available for the cohort was CMV serostatus. A later genetic analysis reported fewer N-insertions in productive TCRs among donors in an Asian-associated ancestry cluster than the approximately 700-donor mean. Only TCR beta chains were sequenced in this cohort, and the absence of alpha or paired-chain data limited detectable features. When HLA alleles, especially DR and DQ, strongly co-occurred, TCR associations were difficult to assign to individual alleles. Sequencing depth was assumed to be roughly uniform across donors in the presence/absence analyses, though that assumption may not hold. Some IMGT-functional V segments, including TRBV6-2 and TRBV6-3, could not be told apart with the 87-base-pair reads, so those segments were excluded. An earlier analysis of around 540 of the donors showed that most TCR beta V segments appeared in productive rearrangements either about 87% or about 30% of the time, which broadly matched IMGT annotations. Because HLA typing was unavailable for some donors at each locus, only the typed subset was used in association tests. Most CMV-associated TCR beta chains appeared to be HLA-restricted in a later analysis, and the HLA associations seemed to be driven largely by CMV exposure. In a later genetic analysis, a missense DCLRE1C variant was associated with V-gene and J-gene trimming of TCR beta chains, and the association was replicated in an independent cohort. Because counts were too low, fewer than 20 rarely observed V segments, including chromosome 9 orphons, were excluded from the earlier analysis of 587 of the donors. A cluster of highly shared sequence variants was judged likely to represent a technical artifact of the sequencing pipeline. A later analysis found that HLA-associated TCR beta chains were more clonally expanded and had lower generation probabilities than equally common non-associated chains. According to a later analysis, TCR association rates differed among HLA loci, with DRB1 alleles showing the most associated TCRs and HLA-C alleles showing the fewest. It was suggested by the authors that the approach could potentially be generalized to other disease states and immunological phenotypes. A few of the identified cytomegalovirus-associated TCR beta chains were confirmed in vitro to be specific for cytomegalovirus antigens. A later analysis associated about 16,000 TCR beta sequences with specific HLA alleles at a false discovery rate of 0.05. Across donors, most TCR sequences were observed very rarely, whereas some public TCRs were present in many individuals. In the study, about 150 TCR beta chains were listed as associated with cytomegalovirus. A further reported finding was that TCR beta sequences accurately predicted the HLA-A and HLA-B alleles for most subjects in the first cohort. A later analysis reported that several top co-occurrence clusters appeared linked to parvovirus B19, influenza, CMV and Epstein-Barr virus.

The germline V gene yields SGHDT for CDR1 and YYEEEE for CDR2. Trimming takes 4 bases off V and 4 bases off J; junction bases not matched to a gene: 8. Counted from cysteine to phenylalanine, this CDR3 has 15 amino acids. The CDR3 DNA has 45 bases and is translated from base 1. The sequenced sample was PBMCs. The TCR originated in a man aged 40-49 years in good health and CMV-seropositive. The chain links TRBV5-6 with TRBJ1-2; TRBD1 agrees with 9 junctional bases. The DNA is TGTGCCAGCAGCGGAATGACAGGGGGATTCTATGGCTACACCTTC. Translated, it gives CASSGMTGGFYGYTF.